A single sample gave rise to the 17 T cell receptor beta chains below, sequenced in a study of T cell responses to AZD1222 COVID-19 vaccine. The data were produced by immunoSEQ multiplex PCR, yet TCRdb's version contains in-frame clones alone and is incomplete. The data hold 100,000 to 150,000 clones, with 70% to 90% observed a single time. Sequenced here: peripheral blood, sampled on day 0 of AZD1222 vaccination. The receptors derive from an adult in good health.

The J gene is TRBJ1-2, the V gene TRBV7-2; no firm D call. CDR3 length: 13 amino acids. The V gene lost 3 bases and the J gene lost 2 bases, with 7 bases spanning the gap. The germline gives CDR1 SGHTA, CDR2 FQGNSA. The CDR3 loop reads CASSLTANYGYTF. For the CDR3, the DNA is TGTGCCAGCAGCTTGACCGCGAACTATGGCTACACCTTC.

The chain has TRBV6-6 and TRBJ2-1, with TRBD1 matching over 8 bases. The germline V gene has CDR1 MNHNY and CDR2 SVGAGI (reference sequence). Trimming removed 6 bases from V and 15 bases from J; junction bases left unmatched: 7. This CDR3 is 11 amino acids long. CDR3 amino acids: CASSQDRARFF. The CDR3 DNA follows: TGTGCCAGCAGCCAGGACAGGGCGCGGTTCTTC.

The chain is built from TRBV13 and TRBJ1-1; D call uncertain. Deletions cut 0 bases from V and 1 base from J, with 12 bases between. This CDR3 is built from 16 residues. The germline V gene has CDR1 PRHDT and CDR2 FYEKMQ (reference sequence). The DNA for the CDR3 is TGTGCCAGCAGCTTAGGCATGTGGAAGGCGAACACTGAAGCTTTCTTT. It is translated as CASSLGMWKANTEAFF.

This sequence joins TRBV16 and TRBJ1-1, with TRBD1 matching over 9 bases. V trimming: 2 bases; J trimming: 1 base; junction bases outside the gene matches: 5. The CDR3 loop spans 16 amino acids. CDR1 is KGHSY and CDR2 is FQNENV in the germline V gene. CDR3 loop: CASSQTSQGANTEAFF. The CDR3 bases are TGTGCCAGCAGCCAAACCTCACAGGGGGCGAACACTGAAGCTTTCTTT.

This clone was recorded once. The CDR3, as DNA: TGTGCCAGCAGCAAAACTGGGCCAATCTCTGGAAACACCATATATTTT. Protein product: CASSKTGPISGNTIYF. This rearrangement joins TRBV7-9 to TRBJ1-3; D is undetermined. V lost 5 bases to trimming and J lost 0 bases, with 14 bases between them. The germline CDR1 and CDR2 sequences are SEHNR and FQNEAQ (reference sequence). The CDR3 runs 16 residues.

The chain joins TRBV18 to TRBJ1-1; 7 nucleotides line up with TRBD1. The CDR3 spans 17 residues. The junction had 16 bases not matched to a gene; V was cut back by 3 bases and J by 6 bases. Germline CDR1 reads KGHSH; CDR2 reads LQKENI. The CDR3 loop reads CASSPAPGTAARAEAFF. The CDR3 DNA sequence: TGTGCCAGCTCACCGGCCCCCGGGACAGCTGCAAGGGCTGAAGCTTTCTTT.

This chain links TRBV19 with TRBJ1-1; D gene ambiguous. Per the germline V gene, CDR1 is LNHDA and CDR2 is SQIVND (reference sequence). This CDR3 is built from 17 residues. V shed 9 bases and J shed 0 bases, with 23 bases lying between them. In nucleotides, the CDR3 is TGTGCCAGCTTTGCAGAGAGCCTGACCACAATGAACACTGAAGCTTTCTTT. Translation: CASFAESLTTMNTEAFF.

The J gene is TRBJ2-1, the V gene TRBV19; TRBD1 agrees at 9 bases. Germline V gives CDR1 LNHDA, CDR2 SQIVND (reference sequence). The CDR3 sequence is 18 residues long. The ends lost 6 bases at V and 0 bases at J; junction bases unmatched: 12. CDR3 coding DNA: TGTGCCAGTAGCCTCCTATCGGGACAGGGACTCTCCTACAATGAGCAGTTCTTC. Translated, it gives CASSLLSGQGLSYNEQFF.

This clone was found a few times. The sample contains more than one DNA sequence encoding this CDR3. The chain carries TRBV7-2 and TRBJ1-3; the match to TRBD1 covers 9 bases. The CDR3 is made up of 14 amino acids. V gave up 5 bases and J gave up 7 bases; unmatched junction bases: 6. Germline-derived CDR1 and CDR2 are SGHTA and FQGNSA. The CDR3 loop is CASSLGTGRNTIYF. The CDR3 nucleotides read TGTGCCAGCAGCCTAGGGACAGGGAGGAACACCATATATTTT.

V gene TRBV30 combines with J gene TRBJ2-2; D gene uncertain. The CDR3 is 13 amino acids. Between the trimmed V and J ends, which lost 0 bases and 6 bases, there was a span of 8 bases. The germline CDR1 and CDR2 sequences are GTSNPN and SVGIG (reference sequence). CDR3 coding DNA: TGTGCCTGGAGTGTTGTAACGCCCGGGGAGCTGTTTTTT. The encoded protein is CAWSVVTPGELFF.

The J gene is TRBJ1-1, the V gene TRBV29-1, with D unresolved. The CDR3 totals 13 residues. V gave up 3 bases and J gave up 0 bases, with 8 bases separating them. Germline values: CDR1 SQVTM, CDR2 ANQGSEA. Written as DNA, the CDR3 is TGCAGCGTTGAGAAGGGTTTGAACACTGAAGCTTTCTTT. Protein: CSVEKGLNTEAFF.

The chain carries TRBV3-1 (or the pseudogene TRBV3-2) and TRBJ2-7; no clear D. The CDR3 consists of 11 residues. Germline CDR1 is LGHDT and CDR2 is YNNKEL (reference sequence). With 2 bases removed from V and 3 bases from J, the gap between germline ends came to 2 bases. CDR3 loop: CASSQNYEQYF. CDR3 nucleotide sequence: TGTGCCAGCAGCCAAAACTACGAGCAGTACTTC.

The CDR3 is CASSIVGGGPERGASKQFF. The CDR3 DNA reads TGTGCCAGTAGTATCGTCGGCGGGGGCCCCGAACGAGGGGCCTCGAAGCAGTTCTTC. This chain connects TRBV19 to TRBJ2-1; TRBD2 might be the D (7 bases). The CDR3 is 19 amino acids. The germline gives CDR1 LNHDA, CDR2 SQIVND (reference sequence). Trimming left V 3 bases short and J 11 bases short, with 32 bases between.

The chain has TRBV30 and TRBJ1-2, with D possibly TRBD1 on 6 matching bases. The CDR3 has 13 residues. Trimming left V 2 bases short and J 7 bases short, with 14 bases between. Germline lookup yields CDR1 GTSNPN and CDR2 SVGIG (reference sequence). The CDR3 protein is CAWSLVQGFGYTF. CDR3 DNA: TGTGCCTGGAGTCTCGTTCAGGGGTTTGGCTACACCTTC. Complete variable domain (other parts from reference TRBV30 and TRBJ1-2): SQTIHQWPATLVQPVGSPLSLECTVEGTSNPNLYWYRQAAGRGLQLLFYSVGIGQISSEVPQNLSASRPQDRQFILSSKKLLLSDSGFYLCAWSLVQGFGYTFGSGTRLTVV.

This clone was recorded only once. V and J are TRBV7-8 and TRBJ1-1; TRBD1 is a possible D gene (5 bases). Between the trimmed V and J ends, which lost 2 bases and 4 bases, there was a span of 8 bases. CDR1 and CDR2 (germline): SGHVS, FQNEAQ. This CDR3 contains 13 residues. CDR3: CASSLQGPTEAFF. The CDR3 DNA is TGTGCCAGCAGCTTACAGGGTCCCACTGAAGCTTTCTTT.

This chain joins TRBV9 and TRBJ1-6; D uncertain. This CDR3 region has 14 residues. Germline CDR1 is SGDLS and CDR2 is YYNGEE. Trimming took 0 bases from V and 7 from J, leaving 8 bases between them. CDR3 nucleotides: TGTGCCAGCAGCGTAGGCCGTATGAATTCACCCCTCCACTTT. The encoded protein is CASSVGRMNSPLHF.

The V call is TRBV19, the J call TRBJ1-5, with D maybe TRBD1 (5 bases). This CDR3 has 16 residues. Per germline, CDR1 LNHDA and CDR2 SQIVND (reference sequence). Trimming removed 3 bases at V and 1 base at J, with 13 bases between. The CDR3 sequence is CASSMVRGWSNQPQHF. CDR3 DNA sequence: TGTGCCAGTAGTATGGTAAGGGGTTGGAGCAATCAGCCCCAGCATTTT.